This TCR beta chain derives from a study of CD8 T cells in ankylosing spondylitis. The study, taken as a whole, reports: There was a TCR beta motif, made of 7 to 9 highly homologous variants, that appeared characteristic of ankylosing spondylitis blood.

This clonotype was seen a few times. Its antigen is currently unknown. The CDR3 totals 15 residues. V lost 7 bases, J lost 2 bases, and 18 bases lay in between. Germline CDR1 is MNHNS and CDR2 is SASEGT. With molecular barcodes, quantitative 5'-RACE was used to make the TCR beta libraries. Via MiXCR, TCRdb re-called the 5' RACE reads, giving one row per CDR3 protein. The repertoire holds 700,000 or so distinct CDR3 sequences, with around 19% as singletons. The receptor comes from a male donor with ankylosing spondylitis. This chain links TRBV6-1 with TRBJ2-7, with D perhaps TRBD1 or TRBD2 (7 bases each). Sequenced material: blood, either unsorted or a sorted T cell fraction (not recorded which). The CDR3 sequence is CASNAQGGQAYEQYF. The CDR3 region has the DNA TGTGCCAGCAACGCTCAGGGGGGGCAGGCCTACGAGCAGTACTTC.